Described below is a single T cell receptor beta chain sequence and its context. Its antigen is unidentified. Profiling relied on immunoSEQ multiplex PCR, and the TCRdb table lists in-frame clones only, not all of them. Here the sample spans approximately 79,000 clones, approximately 95% being singletons. This sample was included in a study of OX40 agonist ivuxolimab in advanced cancers. Study overall: Allowance was made for prior anti-PD-1, anti-PD-L1 or anti-CTLA-4 therapy, and roughly 39% had some. Three patients responded partially, comprising one with hepatocellular carcinoma and two with cutaneous melanoma.

Findings and limits, study-wide: Doses of 0.1 to 3.0 mg/kg were accompanied by clonal expansion of CD4+ and CD8+ blood T cells by week 6.

V lost 6 bases, J lost 1 base, and 15 bases lay in between. Germline assignment: CDR1 ENHRY and CDR2 SYGVKD. This CDR3 has 16 residues. This clonotype originated in an adult with an advanced solid tumor such as melanoma, head and neck, liver or kidney cancer. The chain combines TRBV10-3 with TRBJ2-2, with TRBD1 as a possible D gene (6 bases). Sequences were derived from CD4+ or CD8+ T cells sorted from blood, sampled in a trial of the OX40 agonist ivuxolimab. In DNA, the CDR3 is TGTGCCATCAGGAAACAGGGATACAAGAACACCGGGGAGCTGTTTTTT. Protein product: CAIRKQGYKNTGELFF.